These 30 T cell receptor beta chains originate from one sample sequenced in a study of cytomegalovirus exposure and HLA in healthy donors. Profiled with immunoSEQ multiplex PCR; TCRdb holds only in-frame clones, not every one. The data hold 60,000 to 85,000 clones, with 85% to 95% observed a single time. Input material: PBMCs. The receptors here all came from a man aged 18-30 years in good health and CMV-seropositive.

The V gene is TRBV7-8, the J gene TRBJ1-1; D possibly corresponds to TRBD1 (6 bases). Trimming took off 1 base at V and 1 base at J, with 7 bases between the two ends. From germline, CDR1 is SGHVS and CDR2 FQNEAQ. CDR3 size: 14 residues. The CDR3 DNA sequence: TGTGCCAGCAGCTTAGTAGGGGGGAACACTGAAGCTTTCTTT. This sequence encodes CASSLVGGNTEAFF.

The rearrangement links TRBV10-3 to TRBJ1-4, with D possibly being TRBD1 (6 bases). Germline assignment: CDR1 ENHRY and CDR2 SYGVKD. This CDR3 spans 18 amino acids. The V gene lost 6 bases and the J gene lost 4 bases, with 24 bases spanning the gap. The CDR3 spells CAIRKYKSYRALNEKLFF. CDR3 sequence (DNA): TGTGCCATCAGGAAGTACAAAAGCTACAGGGCCCTTAATGAAAAACTGTTTTTT.

The J gene is TRBJ2-1, the V gene TRBV4-1; TRBD2 matches at 7 bases. The trim removed 3 bases at V and 3 bases at J, leaving 5 bases unmatched. This CDR3 is built from 15 residues. CDR1 is MGHRA and CDR2 is YSYEKL in the germline V gene. The CDR3 spells CASSHRRTSYNEQFF. In DNA form, the CDR3 reads TGCGCCAGCAGCCACCGTAGGACTAGCTACAATGAGCAGTTCTTC.

CDR3 bases: TGTGCCAGCACCCATTCCGGTAGGGGTTCCGAGCAGTACTTC. It encodes CASTHSGRGSEQYF. The chain uses TRBV28 and TRBJ2-7, with D perhaps TRBD1 (5 bases). The ends were cut back, 7 bases at V and 6 bases at J, with 19 bases in the middle. Per the germline V gene, CDR1 is MDHEN and CDR2 is SYDVKM. The CDR3 has 14 amino acids.

The chain joins TRBV28 to TRBJ1-2, with D unclear. Per the germline V gene, CDR1 is MDHEN and CDR2 is SYDVKM. The V end lost 5 bases, the J end lost 0 bases, and 16 bases lay between the germline ends. The CDR3 is 16 amino acids. CDR3 DNA: TGTGCCAGCAGTAGCCAGCGACCGGGAACTAACTATGGCTACACCTTC. It specifies CASSSQRPGTNYGYTF.

The CDR3 here is CASSVRDSSSYEQYF. The CDR3 nucleotides are TGTGCCAGCAGCGTCCGGGACTCGAGCTCCTACGAGCAGTACTTC. The rearrangement links TRBV9 to TRBJ2-7, with D perhaps matching TRBD2 (6 bases). V dropped 2 bases and J dropped 0 bases, with 12 bases sitting between them. Germline V lookup: CDR1 SGDLS, CDR2 YYNGEE. The CDR3 spans 15 residues. Drawing the rest from reference TRBV9 and TRBJ2-7, the complete variable domain is DSGVTQTPKHLITATGQRVTLRCSPRSGDLSVYWYQQSLDQGLQFLIQYYNGEERAKGNILERFSAQQFPDLHSELNLSSLELGDSALYFCASSVRDSSSYEQYFGPGTRLTVT.

The J gene is TRBJ2-5, the V gene TRBV19, with 12 bases aligning to TRBD2. This CDR3 has 16 amino acids. Germline V gene data show CDR1 as LNHDA and CDR2 as SQIVND (reference sequence). V trimming: 3 bases; J trimming: 0 bases; junction bases outside the gene matches: 2. CDR3 DNA: TGTGCCAGTAGTATTAGACTAGCGGGGGACCAAGAGACCCAGTACTTC. Encoded protein: CASSIRLAGDQETQYF.

J is TRBJ2-5 and V is TRBV4-1, with D maybe TRBD2 (5 bases). V lost 4 bases, J lost 4 bases, and 10 bases lay in between. Per germline, CDR1 MGHRA and CDR2 YSYEKL. The CDR3 has 13 residues. In DNA form, the CDR3 reads TGCGCCAGCAGCCGAGGGCCGGGAGAGACCCAGTACTTC. It yields the protein CASSRGPGETQYF.

This chain connects TRBV28 to TRBJ2-6; unclear D gene. V was pared by 6 bases and J by 0 bases, with 9 bases between. Germline V gives CDR1 MDHEN, CDR2 SYDVKM. CDR3 length equals 15 residues. The CDR3 sequence: CASSHLSSGANVLTF. The CDR3 nucleotides are TGTGCCAGCAGCCATTTGAGCTCTGGGGCCAACGTCCTGACTTTC.

The chain employs TRBV7-3 and TRBJ2-1; 7 bases are shared with TRBD1. Germline assignment: CDR1 SGHTA and CDR2 FQGTGA. Trimming at V came to 5 bases and at J to 6 bases, leaving 4 bases not matched to a gene. The CDR3 totals 13 residues. CDR3 amino acids: CASSVRDSNEQFF. Written as DNA, the CDR3 is TGTGCCAGCAGCGTCCGGGACAGCAATGAGCAGTTCTTC. The whole variable domain, filled in from reference TRBV7-3 and TRBJ2-1, reads GAGVSQTPSNKVTEKGKYVELRCDPISGHTALYWYRQSLGQGPEFLIYFQGTGAADDSGLPNDRFFAVRPEGSVSTLKIQRTERGDSAVYLCASSVRDSNEQFFGPGTRLTVL.

The V gene is TRBV2, the J gene TRBJ2-1, with 14 bases aligning to TRBD2. The CDR3 sequence is 16 residues long. Per the germline V gene, CDR1 is SNHLY and CDR2 is FYNNEI. V gave up 2 bases and J gave up 6 bases; unmatched junction bases: 3. CDR3 residues: CASSEPGLAGGNEQFF. CDR3 nucleotides: TGTGCCAGCAGTGAACCCGGACTAGCGGGAGGCAATGAGCAGTTCTTC.

The V call is TRBV28, the J call TRBJ2-7; TRBD2 agrees at 11 bases. There are 16 residues in the CDR3. CDR1 is MDHEN and CDR2 is SYDVKM in the germline V gene. V shed 1 base, J shed 6 bases, and the junction held 8 bases outside the gene matches. The CDR3 DNA sequence: TGTGCCAGCAGTTTATCCGGACTAGCGGGTGTTAGCGAGCAGTACTTC. Translated: CASSLSGLAGVSEQYF.

This clone was detected once. This chain links TRBV6-5 with TRBJ2-7; no firm D call. The ends were cut back, 3 bases at V and 0 bases at J, with 9 bases in the middle. The CDR3 loop spans 14 amino acids. The germline V gene has CDR1 MNHEY and CDR2 SVGAGI. The chain's CDR3 is CASSYSQLSYEQYF. CDR3 nucleotides: TGTGCCAGCAGTTATAGCCAACTCTCCTACGAGCAGTACTTC.

A single count supports this clone. This sequence joins TRBV11-2 and TRBJ2-4; weak D call: TRBD1 (6 bases). The CDR3 runs 15 residues. The germline gives CDR1 SGHAT, CDR2 FQNNGV. V was trimmed by 2 bases and J by 7 bases, leaving 15 bases between them. CDR3 bases: TGTGCCAGCAGCTTAAAGGGGGATCCTTCGAACATTCAGTACTTC. Its translation is CASSLKGDPSNIQYF. Together with reference TRBV11-2 and TRBJ2-4, the CDR3 gives the full variable domain: EAGVAQSPRYKIIEKRQSVAFWCNPISGHATLYWYQQILGQGPKLLIQFQNNGVVDDSQLPKDRFSAERLKGVDSTLKIQPAKLEDSAVYLCASSLKGDPSNIQYFGAGTRLSVL.

This clone was found once. V usage is TRBV5-1 and J usage is TRBJ2-1; 16 nucleotides line up with TRBD2. J lost 7 bases, V lost 3 bases, and 1 base had no gene match. The CDR3 runs to 15 residues. The germline V gene has CDR1 SGHRS and CDR2 YFSETQ. CDR3 coding DNA: TGCGCCAGCAGCTGGGGACTAGCGGGAGGGAATGAGCAGTTCTTC. Protein product: CASSWGLAGGNEQFF.

The V gene is TRBV5-1, the J gene TRBJ2-3; the D gene is possibly TRBD2 (5 bases). The germline V gene encodes CDR1 SGHRS and CDR2 YFSETQ. The CDR3 spans 15 residues. With 2 bases removed from V and 3 bases from J, the gap between germline ends came to 13 bases. Here the CDR3 reads CASSFMGSRTDTQYF. DNA of the CDR3: TGCGCCAGCAGCTTCATGGGGAGTCGAACAGATACGCAGTATTTT.

The rearrangement uses TRBV19 and TRBJ2-1; 8 positions agree with TRBD2. Trimming removed 6 bases from V and 6 bases from J; junction bases left unmatched: 16. The CDR3 spans 17 residues. Germline V lookup: CDR1 LNHDA, CDR2 SQIVND (reference sequence). CDR3 sequence: CASRHSGSRVASNEQFF. The CDR3 DNA sequence: TGTGCCAGTAGGCACAGCGGGAGTAGGGTGGCGTCCAATGAGCAGTTCTTC.

This rearrangement joins TRBV19 to TRBJ2-1, with 7 bases identical to TRBD1. This CDR3 comprises 14 residues. J lost 3 bases, V lost 5 bases, and 4 bases had no gene match. Germline V gene data show CDR1 as LNHDA and CDR2 as SQIVND (reference sequence). CDR3 sequence: CASSDRANYNEQFF. The CDR3 bases are TGTGCCAGTAGTGACAGGGCTAACTACAATGAGCAGTTCTTC.

V is TRBV27 and J is TRBJ2-1, with 14 bases identical to TRBD2. J was trimmed by 8 bases and V by 6 bases; bases with no gene match: 3. The germline V gene has CDR1 MNHEY and CDR2 SMNVEV (reference sequence). There are 14 residues in the CDR3. Written as DNA, the CDR3 is TGTGCCAGCAGGGGACTAGCGGGAGTACATGAGCAGTTCTTC. Its translation: CASRGLAGVHEQFF.

The chain has TRBV7-2 and TRBJ1-1, with unresolved D. Germline loops: CDR1 SGHTA, CDR2 FQGNSA. CDR3 length equals 14 residues. V lost 3 bases and J lost 0, with 8 bases in between. The CDR3 DNA reads as TGTGCCAGCAGCTTCACTTCTATGAACACTGAAGCTTTCTTT. Protein product: CASSFTSMNTEAFF.

The chain employs TRBV7-3 and TRBJ2-1; TRBD2 agrees at 10 bases. The V gene end was trimmed by 1 base and the J gene end by 10 bases; junction bases not matched to a gene: 13. There are 17 residues in the CDR3. Germline assignment: CDR1 SGHTA and CDR2 FQGTGA. The CDR3 sequence: CASSLRPSGLAKNEQFF. CDR3 DNA: TGTGCCAGCAGCTTAAGACCCTCGGGACTAGCGAAGAACGAGCAGTTCTTC. Based on the CDR3 plus reference TRBV7-3 and TRBJ2-1, the full variable domain is GAGVSQTPSNKVTEKGKYVELRCDPISGHTALYWYRQSLGQGPEFLIYFQGTGAADDSGLPNDRFFAVRPEGSVSTLKIQRTERGDSAVYLCASSLRPSGLAKNEQFFGPGTRLTVL.

This clone was found once. V usage is TRBV28 and J usage is TRBJ2-5; 12 bases match TRBD2. The end of the DNA fits TRBJ2-7 better, so the J call may be wrong. CDR3 size: 14 residues. The germline V gene encodes CDR1 MDHEN and CDR2 SYDVKM. The CDR3 reads CASLTSGRISEQYF. CDR3 DNA sequence: TGTGCCAGCTTGACTAGCGGGAGAATATCCGAGCAGTACTTC.

V and J are TRBV27 and TRBJ2-1, with 12 bases matching TRBD2. V was clipped by 2 bases and J by 7 bases; unmatched bases: 6. CDR1 and CDR2 (germline): MNHEY, SMNVEV (reference sequence). This CDR3 contains 16 residues. This CDR3 is CASSLTLAGGLNEQFF. The CDR3 coding sequence is TGTGCCAGCAGTTTAACCCTAGCGGGAGGGCTGAATGAGCAGTTCTTC.

The chain combines TRBV27 with TRBJ1-2, with TRBD1 matching over 8 bases. The CDR3 loop spans 15 amino acids. Germline V CDR1 and CDR2: MNHEY, SMNVEV (reference sequence). Trimming took 3 bases from V and 4 from J; bases not matched to a gene: 7. The CDR3 here is CASSFRQGSAYGYTF. The CDR3 nucleotides read TGTGCCAGCAGTTTCAGACAGGGGTCCGCCTATGGCTACACCTTC.

This clone has just one count. The chain links TRBV28 to TRBJ2-2; TRBD2 matches 7 bases. V was pared by 3 bases and J by 4 bases, with 5 bases of the junction left unmatched. The germline gives CDR1 MDHEN, CDR2 SYDVKM. The CDR3 spans 15 residues. In DNA, the CDR3 is TGTGCCAGCAGTTTGGGGGGGTTGGTCACCGGGGAGCTGTTTTTT. Its protein product is CASSLGGLVTGELFF.

This sequence joins TRBV6-1 and TRBJ1-1; possibly TRBD1 for D (6 bases). The CDR3 extends over 14 amino acids. Germline V CDR1 and CDR2: MNHNS, SASEGT. The V end was cut by 6 bases, the J end by 3 bases, with 14 bases between. CDR3 protein: CASRLRGSDTEAFF. The CDR3, as DNA: TGTGCCAGCAGATTGAGGGGGTCGGACACTGAAGCTTTCTTT.

This rearrangement joins TRBV29-1 to TRBJ2-7, with TRBD2 matching over 10 bases. Germline V gene lookup returns CDR1 SQVTM and CDR2 ANQGSEA. The CDR3 sequence is 15 residues long. V lost 3 bases and J lost 3; bases outside the gene matches: 8. Here the CDR3 reads CSVEGTSGNVYEQYF. DNA for the CDR3: TGCAGCGTTGAGGGAACTAGCGGGAATGTCTACGAGCAGTACTTC.

The V and J genes are TRBV10-3 and TRBJ2-3; 8 bases fit TRBD2. Germline CDR1 reads ENHRY; CDR2 reads SYGVKD. V lost 3 bases, J lost 6 bases, and 5 bases stayed unmatched. The CDR3 spans 14 residues. DNA of the CDR3: TGTGCCATCAGTGACTCTGCTAGCGGGGATACGCAGTATTTT. This encodes CAISDSASGDTQYF.

V and J are TRBV5-6 and TRBJ2-3; D remains unclear. V lost 3 bases to trimming and J lost 3 bases, with 20 bases between them. Germline loops: CDR1 SGHDT, CDR2 YYEEEE. The CDR3 has 17 residues. CDR3 residues: CASSWANWINRTDTQYF. The CDR3 nucleotides are TGTGCCAGCAGCTGGGCCAACTGGATAAATAGGACAGATACGCAGTATTTT.

The chain has TRBV9 and TRBJ2-5, with D possibly matching TRBD2 (6 bases). CDR3 size: 15 residues. Germline CDR1 reads SGDLS; CDR2 reads YYNGEE. The V end was cut by 4 bases, the J end by 2 bases, with 15 bases between. As DNA, the CDR3 is TGTGCCAGCAGCCTCAGACCTAGCGAACAAGAGACCCAGTACTTC. Protein: CASSLRPSEQETQYF.